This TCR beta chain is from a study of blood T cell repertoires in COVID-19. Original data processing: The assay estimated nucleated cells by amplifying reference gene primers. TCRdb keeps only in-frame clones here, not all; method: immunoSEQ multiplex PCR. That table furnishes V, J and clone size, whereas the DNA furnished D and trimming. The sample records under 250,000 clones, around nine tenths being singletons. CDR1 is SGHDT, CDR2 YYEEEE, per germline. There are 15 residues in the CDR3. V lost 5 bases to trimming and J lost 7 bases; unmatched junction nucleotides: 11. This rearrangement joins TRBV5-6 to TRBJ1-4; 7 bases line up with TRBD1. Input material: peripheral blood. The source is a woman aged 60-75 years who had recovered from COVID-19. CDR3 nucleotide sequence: TGTGCCAGCAGGCGGGACAGAGACTATGTTGAAAAACTGTTTTTT. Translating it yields CASRRDRDYVEKLFF.